This TCR beta chain was observed in a study of tumor-infiltrating lymphocytes in oesophageal squamous cell carcinoma. Germline CDR1 is MDHEN and CDR2 is SYDVKM. V lost 10 bases and J 0 bases, leaving 10 bases between the germline ends. The CDR3 covers 14 residues. MiXCR was run by TCRdb on the PCR reads, yielding one entry per CDR3 protein. Found here are more than 10,000 distinct CDR3 sequences, under 60% of them singletons; the top ten hold around an eighth. What was sequenced was blood. This sequence was found in a female donor with esophageal squamous cell carcinoma. The rearrangement uses TRBV28 and TRBJ2-6, with D uncertain. The CDR3 DNA sequence: TGTGCCACCAACCAGATCTCTGGGGCCAACGTCCTGACTTTC. Residues: CATNQISGANVLTF.